This T cell receptor beta chain stems from a study of blood T cell repertoires in COVID-19. In the study overall: COVID-19 samples collected from the United States, Italy and Spain covered acute and convalescent phases. In each case, the material was cDNA or gDNA derived from T cells, B-cell-depleted T cells, or PBMCs.

Original data processing: Amplification with reference gene primers provided the estimates of nucleated cell counts. Only in-frame clones appear in the TCRdb table, and some are missing; sequencing was by immunoSEQ multiplex PCR. Clone size and V and J calls were adopted from that table, with D and trimming inferred from the DNA. Here the sample spans under 200,000 clones, over 90% being singletons. The V and J ends lost 9 bases and 7 bases, in that order; junction bases with no gene match: 8. In germline, CDR1 is KGHDR, CDR2 SFDVKD. The CDR3 consists of 15 residues. Sequencing used peripheral blood. This TCR came from a man between 45 and 60 years old with acute or convalescent COVID-19. V gene TRBV24-1 combines with J gene TRBJ2-1, with TRBD2 matching over 13 bases. CDR3 residues: CATGMGLAGKNEQFF. DNA for the CDR3: TGTGCCACCGGGATGGGACTAGCGGGGAAAAATGAGCAGTTCTTC.